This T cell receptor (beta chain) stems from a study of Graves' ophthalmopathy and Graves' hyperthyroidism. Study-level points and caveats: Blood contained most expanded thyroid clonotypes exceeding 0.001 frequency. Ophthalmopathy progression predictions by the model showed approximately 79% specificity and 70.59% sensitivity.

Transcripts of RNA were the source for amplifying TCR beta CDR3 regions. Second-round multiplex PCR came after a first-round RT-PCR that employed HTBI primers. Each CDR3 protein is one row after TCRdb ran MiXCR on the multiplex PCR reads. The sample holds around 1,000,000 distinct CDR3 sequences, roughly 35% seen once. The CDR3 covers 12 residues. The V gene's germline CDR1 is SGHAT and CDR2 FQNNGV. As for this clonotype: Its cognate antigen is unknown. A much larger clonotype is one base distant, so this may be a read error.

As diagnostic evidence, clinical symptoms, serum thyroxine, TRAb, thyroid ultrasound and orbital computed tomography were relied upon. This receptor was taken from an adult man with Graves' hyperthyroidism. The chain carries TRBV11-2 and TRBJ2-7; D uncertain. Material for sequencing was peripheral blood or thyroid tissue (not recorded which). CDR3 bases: TGTGCCGGCAGCTTACCCTCCCACGAGCAGTACTTC. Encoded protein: CAGSLPSHEQYF. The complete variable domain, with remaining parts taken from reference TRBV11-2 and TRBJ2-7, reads EAGVAQSPRYKIIEKRQSVAFWCNPISGHATLYWYQQILGQGPKLLIQFQNNGVVDDSQLPKDRFSAERLKGVDSTLKIQPAKLEDSAVYLCAGSLPSHEQYFGPGTRLTVT.